The 9 T cell receptor beta chains reported below all come from one sample, sequenced in a study of control samples from healthy donors and cancer patients. Sequenced by immunoSEQ multiplex PCR; TCRdb stores in-frame clones only, minus some. The table lists about 180,000 clones, more than 85% of them singletons. Sequences were obtained from blood. The receptors stem from a woman in her thirties or forties in good health.

The chain links TRBV7-2 to TRBJ2-3; 9 positions match TRBD2. The CDR3 runs to 14 residues. Trimming cost V 3 bases and J 4 bases; bases outside gene matches: 2. CDR1 SGHTA and CDR2 FQGNSA come from the germline V gene. The CDR3 is CASSFQRGADTQYF. The CDR3, as DNA: TGTGCCAGCAGCTTCCAGCGGGGGGCAGATACGCAGTATTTT.

The chain employs TRBV4-1 and TRBJ2-1; D possibly corresponds to TRBD1 (6 bases). Germline V gives CDR1 MGHRA, CDR2 YSYEKL. The CDR3 spans 15 residues. The ends were cut back, 1 base at V and 7 bases at J, with 14 bases in the middle. The CDR3 loop reads CASSQVGGISNEQFF. Here the CDR3 DNA reads TGCGCCAGCAGCCAAGTAGGGGGAATTTCAAATGAGCAGTTCTTC.

The chain links TRBV3-1 (or the pseudogene TRBV3-2) to TRBJ1-5; D remains unclear. Per the germline V gene, CDR1 is LGHDT and CDR2 is YNNKEL (reference sequence). The CDR3 spans 14 residues. Between the trimmed V and J ends, which lost 1 base and 1 base, there was a span of 5 bases. As DNA, the CDR3 is TGTGCCAGCAGCCAAGGTGACAGCAATCAGCCCCAGCATTTT. It codes for CASSQGDSNQPQHF.

CDR3 coding DNA: TGCGCCAGCAGCGCGGGTTCAGGTATACAGGGAGGCTACACCTTC. It codes for CASSAGSGIQGGYTF. V usage is TRBV5-1 and J usage is TRBJ1-2; possibly TRBD1 for D (6 bases). The CDR3 sequence is 15 residues long. Trimming pared 4 bases from V and 8 bases from J, leaving 21 bases between. From germline, CDR1 is SGHRS and CDR2 YFSETQ.

Regarding this clone: This same CDR3 is encoded by further DNA sequences in the sample. This rearrangement joins TRBV29-1 to TRBJ1-1, with a possible D match to TRBD1 (6 bases). V shed 4 bases and J shed 8 bases, with 8 bases lying between them. CDR3 size: 10 residues. Germline V gives CDR1 SQVTM, CDR2 ANQGSEA. The CDR3 sequence: CSVAGTEAFF. The CDR3 nucleotides are TGCAGCGTTGCCGGGACAGAAGCTTTCTTT.

The chain employs TRBV4-2 and TRBJ1-3, with no clear D. Germline CDR1 reads LGHNA; CDR2 reads YNFKEQ. The CDR3 covers 17 residues. Trimming removed 0 bases at V and 0 bases at J, with 12 bases between. CDR3 sequence reads: CASSQELRVFSGNTIYF. CDR3 DNA sequence: TGTGCCAGCAGCCAAGAACTTAGAGTATTCTCTGGAAACACCATATATTTT.

The chain couples TRBV19 to TRBJ1-2; D is possibly TRBD1 (5 bases). The CDR3 spans 12 residues. In germline, CDR1 is LNHDA, CDR2 SQIVND (reference sequence). Trimming took 6 bases from V and 7 from J, leaving 12 bases between them. The CDR3 region is CASSPGLAGYTF. The CDR3 DNA reads as TGTGCCAGTAGCCCAGGGCTTGCTGGCTACACCTTC.

This clone has just one count. The chain is built from TRBV7-8 and TRBJ2-7; D might be TRBD1 or TRBD2, each matching 5 bases. V was clipped by 1 base and J by 2 bases, with 15 bases between them. The germline CDR1 and CDR2 sequences are SGHVS and FQNEAQ. The CDR3 consists of 16 residues. The CDR3 DNA follows: TGTGCCAGCAGCTTAGATTTCCAGGGAGCTACCTACGAGCAGTACTTC. Translated: CASSLDFQGATYEQYF.

J is TRBJ1-1 and V is TRBV12-3 or TRBV12-4, with D unclear. The CDR3 is 12 residues long. The germline V and J ends were trimmed by 1 base and 3 bases, with 3 bases remaining between them. This CDR3 is CASSLEYTEAFF. Here the CDR3 DNA reads TGTGCCAGCAGTTTAGAATACACTGAAGCTTTCTTT.